This record looks at one TCR beta chain sequence and its context. Losses at the gene ends were 2 bases for V and 6 bases for J; bases not matched to a gene: 6. CDR1 and CDR2 (germline): LGHDT, YNNKEL (reference sequence). The CDR3 length is 16 residues. This sample is drawn from a study of blood T cell repertoires in COVID-19. Clones were sequenced by immunoSEQ multiplex PCR, and TCRdb holds only the in-frame ones, with some missing. The profile covers about half a million clones, with 70% to 90% appearing a single time and 3% to 3.5% taken by the ten largest. The specimen sequenced was peripheral blood. The rearrangement uses TRBV3-1 (or the pseudogene TRBV3-2) and TRBJ1-5; 11 positions agree with TRBD1. The sequence came from a human donor in a cohort sampled during active COVID-19. CDR3 sequence reads: CASSQSRTGGGQPQHF. Written as DNA, the CDR3 is TGTGCCAGCAGCCAATCCCGGACAGGGGGCGGTCAGCCCCAGCATTTT.